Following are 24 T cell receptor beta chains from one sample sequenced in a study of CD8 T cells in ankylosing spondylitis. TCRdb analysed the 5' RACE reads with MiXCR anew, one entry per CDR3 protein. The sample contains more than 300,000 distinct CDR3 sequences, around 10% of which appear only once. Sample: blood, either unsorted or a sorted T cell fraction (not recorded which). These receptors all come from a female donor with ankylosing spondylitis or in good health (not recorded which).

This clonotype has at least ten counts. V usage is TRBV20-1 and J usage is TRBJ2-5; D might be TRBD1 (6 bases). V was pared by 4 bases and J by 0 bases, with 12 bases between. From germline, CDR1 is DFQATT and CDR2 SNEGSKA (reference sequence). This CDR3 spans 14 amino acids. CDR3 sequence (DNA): TGCAGTGCTATAATCCCAGGGGACCAAGAGACCCAGTACTTC. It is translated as CSAIIPGDQETQYF.

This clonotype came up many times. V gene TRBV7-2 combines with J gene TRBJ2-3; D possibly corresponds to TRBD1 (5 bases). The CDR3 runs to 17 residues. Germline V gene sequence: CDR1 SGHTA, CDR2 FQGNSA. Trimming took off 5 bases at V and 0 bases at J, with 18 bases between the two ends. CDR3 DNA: TGTGCCAGCAGCCGATTACAGACAGCAATTAGCACAGATACGCAGTATTTT. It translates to CASSRLQTAISTDTQYF.

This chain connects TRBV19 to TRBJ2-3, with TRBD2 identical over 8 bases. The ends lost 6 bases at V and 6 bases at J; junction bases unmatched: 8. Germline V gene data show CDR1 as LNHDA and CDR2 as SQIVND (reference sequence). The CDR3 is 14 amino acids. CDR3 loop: CASRTRGAADTQYF. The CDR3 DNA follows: TGTGCCAGTAGGACGCGGGGGGCGGCGGATACGCAGTATTTT. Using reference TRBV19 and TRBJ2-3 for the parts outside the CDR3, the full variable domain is DGGITQSPKYLFRKEGQNVTLSCEQNLNHDAMYWYRQDPGQGLRLIYYSQIVNDFQKGDIAEGYSVSREKKESFPLTVTSAQKNPTAFYLCASRTRGAADTQYFGPGTRLTVL.

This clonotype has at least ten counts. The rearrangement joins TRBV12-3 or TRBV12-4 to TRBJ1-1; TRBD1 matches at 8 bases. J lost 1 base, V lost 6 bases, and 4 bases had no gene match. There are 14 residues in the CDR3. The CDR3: CASRTGGSNTEAFF. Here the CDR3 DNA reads TGTGCCAGCAGAACAGGGGGTTCGAACACTGAAGCTTTCTTT.

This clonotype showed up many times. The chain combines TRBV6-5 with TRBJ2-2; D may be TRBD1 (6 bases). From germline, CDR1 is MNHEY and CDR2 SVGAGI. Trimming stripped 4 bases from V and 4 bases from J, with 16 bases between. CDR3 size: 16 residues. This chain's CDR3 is CASSSPRGSGTGELFF. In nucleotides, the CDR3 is TGTGCCAGCAGTTCACCCAGGGGATCGGGCACCGGGGAGCTGTTTTTT.

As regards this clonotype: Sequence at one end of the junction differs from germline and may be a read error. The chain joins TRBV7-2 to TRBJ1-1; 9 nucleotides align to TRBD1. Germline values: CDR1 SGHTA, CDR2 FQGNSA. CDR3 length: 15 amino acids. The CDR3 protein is CASSKSGTGNTEASF. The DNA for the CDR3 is TGTGCCAGCAGCAAATCCGGGACAGGGAACACTGAAGCTTCCTTT.

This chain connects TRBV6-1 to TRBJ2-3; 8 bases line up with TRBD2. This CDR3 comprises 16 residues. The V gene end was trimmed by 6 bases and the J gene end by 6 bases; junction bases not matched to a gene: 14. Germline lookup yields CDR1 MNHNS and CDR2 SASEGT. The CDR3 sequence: CASRTRGGASPDTQYF. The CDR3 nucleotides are TGTGCCAGCAGAACACGGGGGGGGGCCAGTCCGGATACGCAGTATTTT.

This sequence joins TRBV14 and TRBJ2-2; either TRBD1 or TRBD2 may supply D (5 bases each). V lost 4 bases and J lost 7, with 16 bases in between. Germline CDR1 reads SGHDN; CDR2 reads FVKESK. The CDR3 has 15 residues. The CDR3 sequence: CASSPQWGYSGELFF. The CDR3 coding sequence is TGTGCCAGCAGCCCACAATGGGGGTACAGCGGGGAGCTGTTTTTT.

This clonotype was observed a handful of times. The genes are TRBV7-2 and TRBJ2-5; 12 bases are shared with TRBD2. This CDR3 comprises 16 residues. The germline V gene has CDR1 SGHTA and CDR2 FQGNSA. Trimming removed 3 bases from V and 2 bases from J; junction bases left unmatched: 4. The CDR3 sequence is CASSFQGLAGQETQYF. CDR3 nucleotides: TGTGCCAGCAGCTTTCAAGGACTAGCGGGGCAAGAGACCCAGTACTTC.

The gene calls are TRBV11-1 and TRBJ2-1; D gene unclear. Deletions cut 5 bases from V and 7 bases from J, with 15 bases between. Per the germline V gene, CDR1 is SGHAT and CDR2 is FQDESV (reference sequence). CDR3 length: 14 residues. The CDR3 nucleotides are TGTGCCAGCAGCGGCTTGAGAAAGGTTAATGAGCAGTTCTTC. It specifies CASSGLRKVNEQFF.

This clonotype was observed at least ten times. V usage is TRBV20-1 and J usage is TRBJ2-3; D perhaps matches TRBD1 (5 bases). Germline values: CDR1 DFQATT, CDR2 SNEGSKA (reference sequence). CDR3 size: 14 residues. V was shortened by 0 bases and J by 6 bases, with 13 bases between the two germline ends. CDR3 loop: CSARDPRRADTQYF. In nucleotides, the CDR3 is TGCAGTGCTAGAGATCCGCGCAGGGCGGATACGCAGTATTTT.

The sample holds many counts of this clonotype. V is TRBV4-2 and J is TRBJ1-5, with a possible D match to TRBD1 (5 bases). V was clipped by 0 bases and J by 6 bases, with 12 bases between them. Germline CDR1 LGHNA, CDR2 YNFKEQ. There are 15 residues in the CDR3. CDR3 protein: CASSQDGQGGQPQHF. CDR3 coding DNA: TGTGCCAGCAGCCAAGATGGGCAGGGTGGTCAGCCCCAGCATTTT.

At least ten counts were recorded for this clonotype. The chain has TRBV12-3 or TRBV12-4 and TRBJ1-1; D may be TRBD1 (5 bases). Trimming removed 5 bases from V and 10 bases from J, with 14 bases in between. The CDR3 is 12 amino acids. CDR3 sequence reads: CASSQGNSAAFF. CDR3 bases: TGTGCCAGCAGTCAGGGAAACAGCGCAGCTTTCTTT.

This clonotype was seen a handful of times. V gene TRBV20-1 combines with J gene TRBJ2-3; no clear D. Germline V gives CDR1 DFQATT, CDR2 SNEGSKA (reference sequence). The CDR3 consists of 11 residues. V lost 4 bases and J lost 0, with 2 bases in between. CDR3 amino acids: CSATSTDTQYF. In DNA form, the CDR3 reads TGCAGTGCTACCAGCACAGATACGCAGTATTTT.

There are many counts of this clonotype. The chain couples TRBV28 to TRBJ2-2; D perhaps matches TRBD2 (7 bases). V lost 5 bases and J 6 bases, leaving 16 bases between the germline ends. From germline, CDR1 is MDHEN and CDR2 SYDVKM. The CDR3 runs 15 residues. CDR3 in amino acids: CASSIHRAGAGELFF. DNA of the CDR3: TGTGCCAGCAGTATACACAGGGCGGGAGCCGGGGAGCTGTTTTTT.

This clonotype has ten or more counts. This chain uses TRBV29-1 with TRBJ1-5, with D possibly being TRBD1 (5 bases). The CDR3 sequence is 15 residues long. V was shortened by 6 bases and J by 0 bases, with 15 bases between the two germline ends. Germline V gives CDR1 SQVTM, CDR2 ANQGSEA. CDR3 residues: CSVGGGAGSNQPQHF. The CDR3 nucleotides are TGCAGCGTGGGGGGAGGAGCGGGTAGCAATCAGCCCCAGCATTTT.

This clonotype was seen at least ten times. CDR3 nucleotides: TGCGCCAGCAGCCAAGAGATCGACGGAAACACCATATATTTT. Its protein product is CASSQEIDGNTIYF. V is TRBV4-3 and J is TRBJ1-3; D is uncertain. CDR3 length equals 14 residues. V lost 0 bases and J 4 bases, leaving 7 bases between the germline ends. Germline loops: CDR1 LGHNA, CDR2 YSLEER.

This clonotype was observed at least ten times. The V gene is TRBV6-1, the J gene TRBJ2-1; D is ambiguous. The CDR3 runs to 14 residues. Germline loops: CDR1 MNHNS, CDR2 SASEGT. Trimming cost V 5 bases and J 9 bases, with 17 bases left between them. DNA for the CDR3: TGTGCCAGCAGTCCCTTTTCCAGTGATGGTGAGCAGTTCTTC. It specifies CASSPFSSDGEQFF.

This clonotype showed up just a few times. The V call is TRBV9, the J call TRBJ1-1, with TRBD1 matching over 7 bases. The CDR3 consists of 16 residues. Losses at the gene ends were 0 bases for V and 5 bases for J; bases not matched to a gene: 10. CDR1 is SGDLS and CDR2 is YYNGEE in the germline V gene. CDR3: CASSVDPLTGLTEAFF. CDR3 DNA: TGTGCCAGCAGCGTAGATCCCCTGACAGGGCTGACTGAAGCTTTCTTT.

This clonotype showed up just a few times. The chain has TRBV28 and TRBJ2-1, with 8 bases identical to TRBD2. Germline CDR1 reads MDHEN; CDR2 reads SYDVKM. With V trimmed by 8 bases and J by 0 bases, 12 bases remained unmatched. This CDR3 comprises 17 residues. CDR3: CASYSRAGASSYNEQFF. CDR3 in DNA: TGTGCCAGCTACTCCCGAGCGGGGGCCAGCTCCTACAATGAGCAGTTCTTC.

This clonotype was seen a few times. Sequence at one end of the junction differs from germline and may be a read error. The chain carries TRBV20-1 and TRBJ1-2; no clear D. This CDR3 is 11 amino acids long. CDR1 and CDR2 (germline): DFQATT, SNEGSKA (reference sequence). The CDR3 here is CSAGDRYGYTF. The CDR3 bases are TGCAGTGCTGGAGACCGCTATGGCTACACCTTC.

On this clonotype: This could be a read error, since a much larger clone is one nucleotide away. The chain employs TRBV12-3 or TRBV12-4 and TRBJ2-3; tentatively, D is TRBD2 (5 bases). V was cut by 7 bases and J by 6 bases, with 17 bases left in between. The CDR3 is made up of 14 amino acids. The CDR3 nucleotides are TGTGCCAGCACTTTTCTGTCGGCGGGTGATACGCAGTATTTT. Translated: CASTFLSAGDTQYF.

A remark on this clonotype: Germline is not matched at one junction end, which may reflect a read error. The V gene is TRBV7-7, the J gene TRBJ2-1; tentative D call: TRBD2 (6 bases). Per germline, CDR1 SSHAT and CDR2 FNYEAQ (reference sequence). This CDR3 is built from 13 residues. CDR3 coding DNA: TGCTCGGCCGGGGGAGGCCCAGGGAATGAGCAGTTCTTC. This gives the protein CSAGGGPGNEQFF.

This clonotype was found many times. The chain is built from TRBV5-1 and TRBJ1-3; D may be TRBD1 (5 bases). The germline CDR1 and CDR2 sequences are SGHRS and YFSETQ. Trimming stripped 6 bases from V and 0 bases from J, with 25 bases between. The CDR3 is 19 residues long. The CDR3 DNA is TGCGCCAGCACCAAACTGGAGGGACGGACTCTTTCCTCTGGAAACACCATATATTTT. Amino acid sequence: CASTKLEGRTLSSGNTIYF.